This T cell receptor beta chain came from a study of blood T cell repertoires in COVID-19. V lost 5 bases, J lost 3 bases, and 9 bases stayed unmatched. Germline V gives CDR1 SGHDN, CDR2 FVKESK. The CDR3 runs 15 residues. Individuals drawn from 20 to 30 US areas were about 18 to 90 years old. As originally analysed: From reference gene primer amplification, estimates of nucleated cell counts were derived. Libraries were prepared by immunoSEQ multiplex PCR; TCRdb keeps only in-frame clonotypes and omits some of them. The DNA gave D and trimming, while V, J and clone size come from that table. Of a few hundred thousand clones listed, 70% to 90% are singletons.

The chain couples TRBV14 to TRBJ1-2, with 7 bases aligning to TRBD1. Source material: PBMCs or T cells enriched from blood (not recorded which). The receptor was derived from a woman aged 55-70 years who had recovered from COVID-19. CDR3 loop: CASSSGQDRHYGYTF. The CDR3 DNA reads TGTGCCAGCAGCTCCGGACAGGACCGTCACTATGGCTACACCTTC. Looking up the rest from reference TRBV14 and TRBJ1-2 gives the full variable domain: EAGVTQFPSHSVIEKGQTVTLRCDPISGHDNLYWYRRVMGKEIKFLLHFVKESKQDESGMPNNRFLAERTGGTYSTLKVQPAELEDSGVYFCASSSGQDRHYGYTFGSGTRLTVV.